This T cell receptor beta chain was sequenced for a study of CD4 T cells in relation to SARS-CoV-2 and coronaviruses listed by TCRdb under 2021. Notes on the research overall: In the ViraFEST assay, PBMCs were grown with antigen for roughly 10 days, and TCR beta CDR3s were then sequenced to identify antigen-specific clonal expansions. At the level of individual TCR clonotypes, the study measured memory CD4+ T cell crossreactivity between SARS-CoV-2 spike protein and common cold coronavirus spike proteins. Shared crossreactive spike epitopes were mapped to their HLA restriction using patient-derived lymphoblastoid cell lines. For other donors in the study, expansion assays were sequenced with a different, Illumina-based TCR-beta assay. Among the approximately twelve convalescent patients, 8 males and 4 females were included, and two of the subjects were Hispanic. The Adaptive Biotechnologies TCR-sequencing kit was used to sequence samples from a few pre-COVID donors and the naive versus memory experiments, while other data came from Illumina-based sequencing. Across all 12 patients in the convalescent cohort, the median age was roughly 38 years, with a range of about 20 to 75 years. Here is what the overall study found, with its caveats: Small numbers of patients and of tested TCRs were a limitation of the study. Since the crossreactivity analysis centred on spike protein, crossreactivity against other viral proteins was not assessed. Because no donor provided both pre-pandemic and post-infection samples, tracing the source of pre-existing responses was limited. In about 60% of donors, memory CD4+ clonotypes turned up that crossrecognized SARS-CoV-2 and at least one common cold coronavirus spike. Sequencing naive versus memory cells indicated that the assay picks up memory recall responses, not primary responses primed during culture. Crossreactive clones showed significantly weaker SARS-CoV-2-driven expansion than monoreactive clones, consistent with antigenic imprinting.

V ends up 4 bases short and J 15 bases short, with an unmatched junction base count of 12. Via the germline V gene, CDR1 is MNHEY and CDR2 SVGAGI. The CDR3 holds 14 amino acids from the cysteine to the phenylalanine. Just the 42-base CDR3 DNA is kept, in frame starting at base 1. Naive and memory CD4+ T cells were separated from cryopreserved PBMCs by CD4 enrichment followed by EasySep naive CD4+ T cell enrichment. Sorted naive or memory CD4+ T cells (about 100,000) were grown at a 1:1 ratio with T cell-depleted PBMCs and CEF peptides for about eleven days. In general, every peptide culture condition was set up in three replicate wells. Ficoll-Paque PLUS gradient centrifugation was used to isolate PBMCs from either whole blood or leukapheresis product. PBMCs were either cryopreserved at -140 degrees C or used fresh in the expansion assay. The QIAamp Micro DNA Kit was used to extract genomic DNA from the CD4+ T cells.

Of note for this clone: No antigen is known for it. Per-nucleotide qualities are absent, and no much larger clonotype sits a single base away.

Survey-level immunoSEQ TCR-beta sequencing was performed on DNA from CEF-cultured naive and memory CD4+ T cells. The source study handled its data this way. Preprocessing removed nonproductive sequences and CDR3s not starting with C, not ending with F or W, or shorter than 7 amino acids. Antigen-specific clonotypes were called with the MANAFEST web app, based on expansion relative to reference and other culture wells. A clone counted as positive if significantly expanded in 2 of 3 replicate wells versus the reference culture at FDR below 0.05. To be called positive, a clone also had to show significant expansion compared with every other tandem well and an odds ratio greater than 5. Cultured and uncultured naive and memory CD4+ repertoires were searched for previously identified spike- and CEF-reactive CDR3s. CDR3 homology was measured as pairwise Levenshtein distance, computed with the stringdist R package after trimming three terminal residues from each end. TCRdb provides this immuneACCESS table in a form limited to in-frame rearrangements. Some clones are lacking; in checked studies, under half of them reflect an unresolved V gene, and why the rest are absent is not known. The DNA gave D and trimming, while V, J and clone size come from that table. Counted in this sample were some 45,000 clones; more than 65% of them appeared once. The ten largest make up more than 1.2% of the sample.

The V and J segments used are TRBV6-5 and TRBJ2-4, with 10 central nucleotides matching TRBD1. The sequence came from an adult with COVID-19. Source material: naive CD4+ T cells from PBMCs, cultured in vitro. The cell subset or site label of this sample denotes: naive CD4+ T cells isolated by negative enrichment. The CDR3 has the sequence CASSSIPGTGVSYF. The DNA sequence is TGTGCCAGCAGTTCCATTCCGGGGACAGGGGTGTCGTACTTC.